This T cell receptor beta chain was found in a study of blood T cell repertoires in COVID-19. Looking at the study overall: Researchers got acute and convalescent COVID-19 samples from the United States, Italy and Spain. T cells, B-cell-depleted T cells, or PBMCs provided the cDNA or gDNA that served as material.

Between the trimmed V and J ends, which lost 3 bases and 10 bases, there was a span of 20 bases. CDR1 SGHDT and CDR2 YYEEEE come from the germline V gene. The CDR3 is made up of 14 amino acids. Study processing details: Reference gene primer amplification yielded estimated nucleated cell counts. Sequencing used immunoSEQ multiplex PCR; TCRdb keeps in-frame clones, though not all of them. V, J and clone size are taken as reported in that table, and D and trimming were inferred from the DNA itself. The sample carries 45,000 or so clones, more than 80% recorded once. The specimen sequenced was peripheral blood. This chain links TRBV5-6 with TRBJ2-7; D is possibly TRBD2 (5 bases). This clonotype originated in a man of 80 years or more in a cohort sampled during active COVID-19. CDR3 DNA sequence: TGTGCCAGCAGCTGGACTCGGTCCTGGGAAAGTCAGTACTTC. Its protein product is CASSWTRSWESQYF.